This entry lists 29 T cell receptor beta chains sequenced from one sample in a study of T-cell memory formation after mild COVID-19. TCRdb called the 5' RACE reads again in MiXCR, with one record for every CDR3 protein. The sample lists 200,000 to 250,000 distinct CDR3 sequences; under 30% were seen once. The source material was PBMCs or a T cell subset sorted from them (not recorded which). These receptors originate from an adult woman who had mild COVID-19 (a few samples of this study predate the infection). Cell type and time point are not known.

This clonotype was recorded once. The chain couples TRBV6-2 or TRBV6-3 to TRBJ2-5, with D perhaps TRBD1 (5 bases). Germline CDR1 MNHEY, CDR2 SVGEGT. V was trimmed by 5 bases and J by 2 bases, leaving 18 bases between them. This CDR3 is 16 amino acids long. CDR3 DNA sequence: TGTGCCAGCAGTCGCGAAACCTCTCGACAGCAAGAGACCCAGTACTTC. Residues: CASSRETSRQQETQYF.

The gene calls are TRBV20-1 and TRBJ2-2, with 7 positions matching TRBD1. The CDR3 loop spans 14 amino acids. From germline, CDR1 is DFQATT and CDR2 SNEGSKA (reference sequence). Trimming cost V 6 bases and J 6 bases; bases outside gene matches: 10. CDR3 loop: CSARDSGGAGELFF. Written as DNA, the CDR3 is TGCAGTGCCCGGGACAGCGGAGGAGCCGGGGAGCTGTTTTTT.

In DNA, the CDR3 is TGTGCCATCAGCCGGGACACGGACACAGATACGCAGTATTTT. Translation gives CAISRDTDTDTQYF. The chain joins TRBV10-3 to TRBJ2-3; TRBD1 is a possible D gene (6 bases). In germline, CDR1 is ENHRY, CDR2 SYGVKD. V lost 6 bases and J lost 2, with 12 bases in between. The CDR3 covers 14 residues.

V gene TRBV7-6 combines with J gene TRBJ2-1; 8 positions match TRBD2. The germline V gene has CDR1 SGHVS and CDR2 FNYEAQ. This CDR3 region has 18 residues. V shed 1 base and J 0 bases; nucleotides not matched to a gene: 8. The CDR3 DNA reads as TGTGCCAGCAGCTTAGAGGGCCTAGCGGGTAGCTCCTACAATGAGCAGTTCTTC. As protein: CASSLEGLAGSSYNEQFF.

This clonotype was picked up a small number of times. This rearrangement joins TRBV6-6 to TRBJ2-2; D is unresolved. Per the germline V gene, CDR1 is MNHNY and CDR2 is SVGAGI (reference sequence). Between the trimmed V and J ends, which lost 0 bases and 6 bases, there was a span of 8 bases. This CDR3 region has 14 residues. This chain's CDR3 is CASSYSGQAGELFF. In DNA, the CDR3 is TGTGCCAGCAGTTACTCTGGGCAGGCCGGGGAGCTGTTTTTT.

This clonotype turned up a few times. The V gene is TRBV7-2, the J gene TRBJ2-3; TRBD1 aligns across 9 bases. This CDR3 has 15 amino acids. The V segment lost 1 base and the J segment 4 bases; nucleotides outside the gene matches: 3. CDR1 and CDR2 (germline): SGHTA, FQGNSA. The CDR3: CASSLGGTGSDTQYF. The CDR3 DNA sequence: TGTGCCAGCAGCTTAGGGGGGACAGGGTCAGATACGCAGTATTTT. The complete variable domain, with remaining parts taken from reference TRBV7-2 and TRBJ2-3, reads GAGVSQSPSNKVTEKGKDVELRCDPISGHTALYWYRQSLGQGLEFLIYFQGNSAPDKSGLPSDRFSAERTGGSVSTLTIQRTQQEDSAVYLCASSLGGTGSDTQYFGPGTRLTVL.

The V call is TRBV4-3, the J call TRBJ2-7; 7 bases align to TRBD1. The ends lost 0 bases at V and 3 bases at J; junction bases unmatched: 8. Germline lookup yields CDR1 LGHNA and CDR2 YSLEER. This CDR3 has 16 amino acids. The CDR3 loop is CASSQDEQQGRYEQYF. DNA of the CDR3: TGCGCCAGCAGCCAAGATGAGCAACAGGGGCGCTACGAGCAGTACTTC.

This chain joins TRBV7-2 and TRBJ2-1; tentatively, D is TRBD2 (6 bases). The CDR3 totals 14 residues. The V end lost 1 base, the J end lost 8 bases, and 12 bases lay between the germline ends. The germline CDR1 and CDR2 sequences are SGHTA and FQGNSA. The CDR3 protein is CASSLGGRFDEQFF. Written as DNA, the CDR3 is TGTGCCAGCAGCTTAGGTGGGAGGTTCGATGAGCAGTTCTTC.

This clonotype appeared a few times. The J gene is TRBJ2-1, the V gene TRBV13; TRBD1 agrees at 8 bases. The CDR3 is made up of 16 amino acids. Trimming cost V 5 bases and J 4 bases; bases outside gene matches: 10. The V gene's germline CDR1 is PRHDT and CDR2 FYEKMQ (reference sequence). CDR3 DNA: TGTGCCAGCAGCCCCCGGACAGGGACCAGATACAATGAGCAGTTCTTC. Residues: CASSPRTGTRYNEQFF.

The chain is built from TRBV29-1 and TRBJ2-1; TRBD2 is a possible D gene (5 bases). Deletions cut 7 bases from V and 8 bases from J, with 18 bases between. Germline CDR1 SQVTM, CDR2 ANQGSEA. The CDR3 contains 13 residues. The CDR3 coding sequence is TGCAGCGCGACGGGCGGGTTTCTCGATGAGCAGTTCTTC. Translation: CSATGGFLDEQFF.

The chain is built from TRBV20-1 and TRBJ2-7, with a weak D call TRBD2 (5 bases). The CDR3 extends over 14 amino acids. Germline V gene sequence: CDR1 DFQATT, CDR2 SNEGSKA (reference sequence). V lost 5 bases, J lost 1 base, and 15 bases lay in between. CDR3 protein: CSAPRSGESYEQYF. CDR3 nucleotides: TGCAGTGCTCCTAGATCCGGGGAGTCCTACGAGCAGTACTTC.

This clonotype was recorded many times. The chain employs TRBV18 and TRBJ1-3; D not resolved. The CDR3 consists of 11 residues. Trimming left V 9 bases short and J 2 bases short, with 5 bases between. CDR1 and CDR2 from the germline V gene are KGHSH and LQKENI. This chain's CDR3 is CASSPGNTIYF. CDR3 nucleotide sequence: TGTGCCAGTTCCCCTGGAAACACCATATATTTT.

The chain uses TRBV7-9 and TRBJ2-5; possible D gene TRBD1, 5 bases. The CDR3 is made up of 14 amino acids. Germline values: CDR1 SEHNR, CDR2 FQNEAQ (reference sequence). V lost 4 bases to trimming and J lost 4 bases, with 13 bases between them. CDR3 protein: CASSSQGFVETQYF. CDR3 DNA: TGTGCCAGCAGCTCCCAGGGCTTTGTAGAGACCCAGTACTTC.

This clonotype was observed a handful of times. V and J are TRBV5-1 and TRBJ2-7; TRBD1 aligns across 9 bases. Trimming removed 4 bases from V and 3 bases from J; junction bases left unmatched: 11. Germline assignment: CDR1 SGHRS and CDR2 YFSETQ. This CDR3 is built from 16 residues. CDR3 amino acids: CASSLTPGQGHYEQYF. The CDR3 DNA reads TGCGCCAGCAGCCTAACACCGGGACAGGGACACTACGAGCAGTACTTC.

This clonotype was recorded at least ten times. V and J are TRBV27 and TRBJ1-1, with D possibly TRBD1 on 6 matching bases. Germline values: CDR1 MNHEY, CDR2 SMNVEV (reference sequence). CDR3 length: 15 amino acids. V lost 4 bases to trimming and J lost 0 bases, with 12 bases between them. The DNA for the CDR3 is TGTGCCAGCAGTTATAACAGGGAGATGAACACTGAAGCTTTCTTT. The encoded protein is CASSYNREMNTEAFF.

This clonotype has only a few counts. The V and J genes are TRBV27 and TRBJ1-6; TRBD1 agrees at 8 bases. V shed 3 bases, J shed 5 bases, and the junction held 3 bases outside the gene matches. The germline V gene encodes CDR1 MNHEY and CDR2 SMNVEV (reference sequence). The CDR3 loop spans 15 amino acids. Here the CDR3 reads CASSFGQGDNSPLHF. CDR3 nucleotide sequence: TGTGCCAGCAGTTTCGGACAGGGTGATAATTCACCCCTCCACTTT.

This sequence joins TRBV5-1 and TRBJ2-1; 10 nucleotides agree with TRBD1. V shed 4 bases and J 8 bases; nucleotides not matched to a gene: 12. Looked up from germline, CDR1 is SGHRS and CDR2 is YFSETQ. The CDR3 runs 16 residues. This CDR3 reads CASSHHPDRGAYEQFF. The CDR3 DNA is TGCGCCAGCAGCCATCATCCGGACAGGGGGGCTTATGAGCAGTTCTTC.

The chain carries TRBV12-3 or TRBV12-4 and TRBJ1-5, with D possibly matching TRBD1 (6 bases). V lost 8 bases and J 0 bases, leaving 14 bases between the germline ends. The CDR3 has 15 amino acids. The CDR3 nucleotides are TGTGCCAGCCGAGGGGGGACTTCTAGCAATCAGCCCCAGCATTTT. This translates into CASRGGTSSNQPQHF.

This clonotype was seen a few times. The chain combines TRBV9 with TRBJ1-2, with TRBD1 identical over 9 bases. The germline V gene encodes CDR1 SGDLS and CDR2 YYNGEE. With 0 bases clipped from V and 8 bases from J, the junction kept 5 bases outside the gene matches. The CDR3 runs 14 residues. CDR3 sequence reads: CASSVGDRGFGYTF. CDR3 DNA: TGTGCCAGCAGCGTAGGCGACAGGGGGTTCGGCTACACCTTC.

This clonotype has a count of ten or more. The chain combines TRBV4-1 with TRBJ2-5; TRBD2 matches 7 bases. CDR3 length: 13 amino acids. From germline, CDR1 is MGHRA and CDR2 YSYEKL. The trim removed 4 bases at V and 5 bases at J, leaving 4 bases unmatched. CDR3 sequence: CASSRSGVETQYF. The CDR3 DNA reads as TGCGCCAGCAGCCGCAGCGGGGTGGAGACCCAGTACTTC.

This chain links TRBV7-9 with TRBJ1-3; D unresolved. This CDR3 spans 15 amino acids. Trimming pared 4 bases from V and 0 bases from J, leaving 10 bases between. Germline V CDR1 and CDR2: SEHNR, FQNEAQ (reference sequence). CDR3: CASSSSVLSGNTIYF. DNA of the CDR3: TGTGCCAGCAGCTCCTCAGTACTCTCTGGAAACACCATATATTTT.

The chain is built from TRBV19 and TRBJ2-3; 12 positions match TRBD2. Trimming removed 6 bases from V and 4 bases from J; junction bases left unmatched: 5. This CDR3 contains 15 residues. Germline-derived CDR1 and CDR2 are LNHDA and SQIVND (reference sequence). CDR3 nucleotide sequence: TGTGCCAGTAGCAAGACTAGCGGGAGTTCAGATACGCAGTATTTT. Amino acids: CASSKTSGSSDTQYF.

In its sample, this clonotype was seen a few times. V gene TRBV19 combines with J gene TRBJ2-2; D might be TRBD1 (6 bases). V was pared by 4 bases and J by 1 base, with 10 bases between. This CDR3 is built from 15 residues. The germline V gene has CDR1 LNHDA and CDR2 SQIVND (reference sequence). The CDR3 spells CASSKPGQNTGELFF. The CDR3 DNA reads as TGTGCCAGTAGTAAGCCGGGACAGAACACCGGGGAGCTGTTTTTT.

This clonotype was observed a few times. The rearrangement uses TRBV29-1 and TRBJ2-1, with D maybe TRBD2 (5 bases). This CDR3 has 14 amino acids. Germline lookup yields CDR1 SQVTM and CDR2 ANQGSEA. The V and J ends lost 4 bases and 6 bases respectively, with 16 bases between them. DNA for the CDR3: TGCAGCGTTGCGGGAAGGGTACCCTTCAATGAGCAGTTCTTC. This gives the protein CSVAGRVPFNEQFF.

The V and J genes are TRBV4-3 and TRBJ2-1; TRBD2 matches at 13 bases. CDR1 and CDR2 from the germline V gene are LGHNA and YSLEER. CDR3 length: 17 amino acids. The V and J ends lost 0 bases and 15 bases, in that order; junction bases with no gene match: 14. CDR3 region: CASSQEPGLAGLEEGFF. As DNA, the CDR3 is TGCGCCAGCAGCCAAGAACCGGGACTAGCGGGACTCGAGGAGGGGTTCTTC.

The V and J genes are TRBV7-8 and TRBJ1-5, with a weak D call TRBD1 (5 bases). V gave up 1 base and J gave up 0 bases, with 10 bases separating them. This CDR3 has 16 amino acids. Per germline, CDR1 SGHVS and CDR2 FQNEAQ. The CDR3, as DNA: TGTGCCAGCAGCTTAGATGAAGGACATAGCAATCAGCCCCAGCATTTT. Protein sequence: CASSLDEGHSNQPQHF. Full variable domain (missing parts from reference TRBV7-8 and TRBJ1-5): GAGVSQSPRYKVAKRGQDVALRCDPISGHVSLFWYQQALGQGPEFLTYFQNEAQLDKSGLPSDRFFAERPEGSVSTLKIQRTQQEDSAVYLCASSLDEGHSNQPQHFGDGTRLSIL.

The chain employs TRBV27 and TRBJ2-7; 8 bases map to TRBD2. Unmatched junction bases numbered 8, after V lost 4 bases and J lost 3 bases. The germline V gene has CDR1 MNHEY and CDR2 SMNVEV (reference sequence). This CDR3 region has 15 residues. The CDR3 bases are TGTGCCAGCAGTTCGGCGACTAGCGCTTACTACGAGCAGTACTTC. Residues: CASSSATSAYYEQYF.

This clonotype was found a few times. The chain has TRBV5-4 and TRBJ2-1; 8 positions match TRBD1. Germline V gene sequence: CDR1 SGHNT, CDR2 YYREEE (reference sequence). Trimming removed 4 bases from V and 1 base from J; junction bases left unmatched: 7. This CDR3 is built from 16 residues. CDR3 nucleotide sequence: TGTGCCAGCAGCGGGAACAGGGGGTTGTCCTACAATGAGCAGTTCTTC. It is translated as CASSGNRGLSYNEQFF.

This chain links TRBV7-6 with TRBJ2-4; D ambiguous. This CDR3 spans 15 amino acids. The germline V gene encodes CDR1 SGHVS and CDR2 FNYEAQ. Trimming took off 5 bases at V and 6 bases at J, with 17 bases between the two ends. In DNA form, the CDR3 reads TGTGCCAGCAGCCCGCGGACCGCCGGGTCAAACATTCAGTACTTC. This sequence encodes CASSPRTAGSNIQYF.